A single sample is the source of the 27 T cell receptor beta chains below, sequenced in a study of regulatory T cells in long-lasting Graves disease. As to time point: newly diagnosed GD, antithyroid drugs for less than 3 months. Scientists built the TCR library using RNA that was extracted from PBMCs. HTBI primers from iRepertoire and Arm-PCR of CDR3 regions yielded the TCR beta libraries. TCRdb itself ran the multiplex PCR reads through MiXCR, one entry per CDR3 protein. There are 300,000 to 450,000 distinct CDR3 sequences in the sample; roughly 16% occur only once, and 20% to 25% lies in the top ten. The specimen was peripheral blood mononuclear cells (PBMCs), collected at new diagnosis, from a patient treated with antithyroid drugs. The receptor set was obtained from a female donor with Graves disease.

This clonotype was counted a single time. The gene calls are TRBV7-6 and TRBJ2-7; the D call may be TRBD1 or TRBD2 (6 bases each). Looked up from germline, CDR1 is SGHVS and CDR2 is FNYEAQ. Trimming cost V 2 bases and J 2 bases, with 10 bases left between them. The CDR3 sequence is 14 residues long. The chain's CDR3 is CASSLPGATYEQYF. CDR3 nucleotide sequence: TGTGCCAGCAGCTTACCGGGGGCCACCTACGAGCAGTACTTC.

This clonotype came up many times. The gene calls are TRBV9 and TRBJ2-7; 8 positions agree with TRBD1. The CDR3 sequence is 16 residues long. The trim removed 0 bases at V and 3 bases at J, leaving 8 bases unmatched. Germline CDR1 SGDLS, CDR2 YYNGEE. The CDR3: CASSVGSGQAGYEQYF. In DNA, the CDR3 is TGTGCCAGCAGCGTAGGTTCGGGACAGGCGGGCTACGAGCAGTACTTC. Supplemented by reference TRBV9 and TRBJ2-7, the full variable domain reads DSGVTQTPKHLITATGQRVTLRCSPRSGDLSVYWYQQSLDQGLQFLIQYYNGEERAKGNILERFSAQQFPDLHSELNLSSLELGDSALYFCASSVGSGQAGYEQYFGPGTRLTVT.

The gene calls are TRBV20-1 and TRBJ2-7; TRBD1 aligns across 9 bases. This CDR3 spans 14 amino acids. V trimming: 2 bases; J trimming: 6 bases; junction bases outside the gene matches: 8. CDR1 and CDR2 (germline): DFQATT, SNEGSKA (reference sequence). The CDR3 spells CSARSGTGMGEQYF. The DNA for the CDR3 is TGCAGTGCTAGATCCGGGACAGGGATGGGCGAGCAGTACTTC.

The chain combines TRBV28 with TRBJ2-3; TRBD1 might be the D (6 bases). The germline V and J ends were trimmed by 3 bases and 4 bases, with 17 bases remaining between them. The germline V gene encodes CDR1 MDHEN and CDR2 SYDVKM. This CDR3 has 16 residues. CDR3 sequence (DNA): TGTGCCAGCAGTTTCCAGGTCTGGGGGCGCCCAGATACGCAGTATTTT. Its protein is CASSFQVWGRPDTQYF. The full variable domain, completed using reference TRBV28 and TRBJ2-3, is DVKVTQSSRYLVKRTGEKVFLECVQDMDHENMFWYRQDPGLGLRLIYFSYDVKMKEKGDIPEGYSVSREKKERFSLILESASTNQTSMYLCASSFQVWGRPDTQYFGPGTRLTVL.

This clonotype appeared many times. CDR3 loop: CATQRAQATNTEAFF. The CDR3 region has the DNA TGTGCCACCCAACGTGCACAGGCTACGAACACTGAAGCTTTCTTT. This rearrangement joins TRBV10-3 to TRBJ1-1, with a weak D call TRBD1 (5 bases). Per the germline V gene, CDR1 is ENHRY and CDR2 is SYGVKD. This CDR3 is 15 amino acids long. Trimming cost V 10 bases and J 1 base, with 19 bases left between them.

The sample holds many counts of this clonotype. The rearrangement uses TRBV29-1 and TRBJ1-2, with D maybe TRBD1 (6 bases). Germline-derived CDR1 and CDR2 are SQVTM and ANQGSEA. Trimming cost V 2 bases and J 2 bases, with 9 bases left between them. This CDR3 spans 13 amino acids. CDR3 bases: TGCAGCGTTGAAAATGGACAGAACTATGGCTACACCTTC. This gives the protein CSVENGQNYGYTF.

The chain uses TRBV7-8 and TRBJ2-7; TRBD2 aligns across 9 bases. The CDR3 runs to 16 residues. With 3 bases clipped from V and 3 bases from J, the junction kept 9 bases outside the gene matches. CDR1 and CDR2 from the germline V gene are SGHVS and FQNEAQ. The CDR3 DNA reads as TGTGCCAGCAGCTTTGGAGGCGGGAGGGCCTACTACGAGCAGTACTTC. This translates into CASSFGGGRAYYEQYF.

A note on this clonotype: At one end, the junction sequence differs from germline, possibly due to a read error. V is TRBV5-1 and J is TRBJ2-3; D remains unclear. Germline loops: CDR1 SGHRS, CDR2 YFSETQ. The CDR3 has 12 residues. In nucleotides, the CDR3 is TGTGCCAGCAGCTTGACCCTAGATACGCAGTATTTT. Translation gives CASSLTLDTQYF.

At least ten counts were recorded for this clonotype. The genes are TRBV12-5 and TRBJ2-5, with 10 bases matching TRBD2. The CDR3 has 17 residues. The germline CDR1 and CDR2 sequences are LGHNT and FRNRAP. Losses at the gene ends were 1 base for V and 4 bases for J; bases not matched to a gene: 9. The CDR3 DNA follows: TGTGCTAGTGGTTTGGGCAAGAGCGGGGGGGCCGGAGAGACCCAGTACTTC. This codes for CASGLGKSGGAGETQYF. The full variable domain, rest sourced from reference TRBV12-5 and TRBJ2-5, is DARVTQTPRHKVTEMGQEVTMRCQPILGHNTVFWYRQTMMQGLELLAYFRNRAPLDDSGMPKDRFSAEMPDATLATLKIQPSEPRDSAVYFCASGLGKSGGAGETQYFGPGTRLLVL.

The chain combines TRBV11-3 with TRBJ1-1, with 7 bases aligning to TRBD1. The trim removed 5 bases at V and 8 bases at J, leaving 5 bases unmatched. Germline V gene lookup returns CDR1 SGHNT and CDR2 YENEEA. The CDR3 totals 12 residues. Here the CDR3 reads CASSRQGTEAFF. In DNA, the CDR3 is TGTGCCAGCAGCCGACAGGGAACCGAAGCTTTCTTT.

As concerns this clonotype: A read error may produce the germline difference seen at one junction end. The chain recombines TRBV19 with TRBJ2-1, with TRBD2 matching 8 bases. Germline values: CDR1 LNHDA, CDR2 SQIVND (reference sequence). CDR3 length: 15 amino acids. CDR3 DNA: TGTGCCAGTAGTATCGGCGGGAGGACTATATATGAGCAGCTCTTC. It translates to CASSIGGRTIYEQLF.

This clonotype was counted a few times. The CDR3 loop reads CASSDDRGNYNEQFF. The CDR3 DNA is TGTGCCAGCAGTGATGACAGGGGGAATTACAATGAGCAGTTCTTC. This chain joins TRBV2 and TRBJ2-1; 9 bases align to TRBD1. V trimming: 3 bases; J trimming: 4 bases; junction bases outside the gene matches: 4. The CDR3 has 15 residues. CDR1 SNHLY and CDR2 FYNNEI come from the germline V gene. Full variable domain (outside the CDR3, taken from reference TRBV2 and TRBJ2-1): EPEVTQTPSHQVTQMGQEVILRCVPISNHLYFYWYRQILGQKVEFLVSFYNNEISEKSEIFDDQFSVERPDGSNFTLKIRSTKLEDSAMYFCASSDDRGNYNEQFFGPGTRLTVL.

This clonotype came up many times. The gene calls are TRBV2 and TRBJ1-2, with D unresolved. Germline V gene sequence: CDR1 SNHLY, CDR2 FYNNEI. V lost 9 bases and J 8 bases, leaving 10 bases between the germline ends. The CDR3 is made up of 10 amino acids. The CDR3 reads CASRAHGYTF. Here the CDR3 DNA reads TGTGCCAGTAGGGCGCACGGCTACACCTTC.

Ten or more counts support this clonotype. CDR3 residues: CSARENKGYRVANEKLFF. The CDR3 DNA follows: TGCAGTGCTAGAGAAAATAAAGGGTACAGGGTGGCTAATGAAAAACTGTTTTTT. This rearrangement joins TRBV20-1 to TRBJ1-4; D is possibly TRBD1 (6 bases). Germline V gene sequence: CDR1 DFQATT, CDR2 SNEGSKA (reference sequence). The length of the CDR3 is 18 residues. Deletions cut 0 bases from V and 3 bases from J, with 20 bases between.

A remark on this clonotype: Being one base from a much bigger clone, this may be a read error. The V and J genes are TRBV28 and TRBJ2-5; D gene unclear. CDR1 and CDR2 from the germline V gene are MDHEN and SYDVKM. This CDR3 comprises 10 residues. The CDR3 loop reads CATGEEPQYF. CDR3 coding DNA: TGTGCCACGGGCGAAGAGCCCCAGTACTTC.

This clonotype was seen only a few times. The V gene is TRBV20-1, the J gene TRBJ2-7, with D tentatively TRBD1 or TRBD2 (5 bases each). The V and J ends lost 2 bases and 0 bases respectively, with 8 bases between them. The length of the CDR3 is 13 residues. Per germline, CDR1 DFQATT and CDR2 SNEGSKA (reference sequence). The chain's CDR3 is CSARWGSSYEQYF. DNA for the CDR3: TGCAGTGCTAGATGGGGGAGCTCCTACGAGCAGTACTTC.

The sample holds a few counts of this clonotype. The rearrangement uses TRBV19 and TRBJ2-7, with D maybe TRBD1 (5 bases). V lost 5 bases to trimming and J lost 0 bases, with 8 bases between them. Per germline, CDR1 LNHDA and CDR2 SQIVND (reference sequence). The CDR3 is 13 amino acids. The CDR3: CASSVGASYEQYF. The CDR3 DNA reads TGTGCCAGTAGTGTTGGGGCCTCCTACGAGCAGTACTTC.

Ten or more counts support this clonotype. V gene TRBV12-3 or TRBV12-4 combines with J gene TRBJ1-2; 8 bases agree with TRBD1. The CDR3 spans 15 residues. J was trimmed by 5 bases and V by 2 bases; bases with no gene match: 7. As DNA, the CDR3 is TGTGCCAGCAGTTTAAGTTTCACAGGGGGTTATGGCTACACCTTC. It encodes CASSLSFTGGYGYTF.

This clonotype showed up many times. V is TRBV12-3 or TRBV12-4 and J is TRBJ1-1, with a possible D match to TRBD1 (6 bases). The ends were cut back, 5 bases at V and 5 bases at J, with 21 bases in the middle. CDR3 length: 16 residues. DNA of the CDR3: TGTGCCAGCAGTCAGGGACGGAGGGGGATGTGGACTGAAGCTTTCTTT. Residues: CASSQGRRGMWTEAFF.

This clonotype was seen repeatedly, ten times or more. The chain links TRBV27 to TRBJ1-1, with a tentative D call TRBD1 (5 bases). Germline CDR1 reads MNHEY; CDR2 reads SMNVEV (reference sequence). This CDR3 is 13 amino acids long. V lost 5 bases, J lost 7 bases, and 14 bases lay in between. This CDR3 is CASSPGGIDEAFF. The CDR3 nucleotides are TGTGCCAGCAGTCCCGGGGGGATCGATGAAGCTTTCTTT.

Many counts were recorded for this clonotype. The chain combines TRBV5-4 with TRBJ1-1, with no clear D. V lost 1 base to trimming and J lost 3 bases, with 7 bases between them. CDR1 and CDR2 from the germline V gene are SGHNT and YYREEE (reference sequence). The CDR3 length is 13 residues. This chain's CDR3 is CASSLRSYTEAFF. The CDR3 DNA follows: TGTGCCAGCAGCTTGAGGAGTTACACTGAAGCTTTCTTT. Complete variable domain (other parts from reference TRBV5-4 and TRBJ1-1): ETGVTQSPTHLIKTRGQQVTLRCSSQSGHNTVSWYQQALGQGPQFIFQYYREEENGRGNFPPRFSGLQFPNYSSELNVNALELDDSALYLCASSLRSYTEAFFGQGTRLTVV.

This clonotype was counted only a few times. This chain links TRBV20-1 with TRBJ1-5; unclear D gene. CDR3 length equals 12 residues. The germline gives CDR1 DFQATT, CDR2 SNEGSKA (reference sequence). Trimming took 3 bases from V and 4 from J, leaving 7 bases between them. The CDR3 DNA reads TGCAGTGCTAGCGACGGAAATCAGCCCCAGCATTTT. Encoded protein: CSASDGNQPQHF.

The chain is built from TRBV6-2 or TRBV6-3 and TRBJ1-1, with 10 bases matching TRBD1. From germline, CDR1 is MNHEY and CDR2 SVGEGT. The junction had 9 bases not matched to a gene; V was cut back by 5 bases and J by 0 bases. The CDR3 totals 17 residues. CDR3 bases: TGTGCCAGCAGTCTTGCCGGGACAGGGGTGTTGAACACTGAAGCTTTCTTT. Amino acids: CASSLAGTGVLNTEAFF.

This clonotype came up many times. The V gene is TRBV18, the J gene TRBJ1-1; D is ambiguous. CDR1 is KGHSH and CDR2 is LQKENI in the germline V gene. The CDR3 contains 12 residues. V was clipped by 1 base and J by 3 bases, with 3 bases between them. The CDR3 DNA reads as TGTGCCAGCTCACCACAGGACACTGAAGCTTTCTTT. It is translated as CASSPQDTEAFF.

The sample holds a few counts of this clonotype. The J gene is TRBJ1-1, the V gene TRBV20-1; no clear D gene. Germline V gene data show CDR1 as DFQATT and CDR2 as SNEGSKA (reference sequence). V lost 6 bases and J lost 1, with 12 bases in between. The CDR3 spans 13 residues. The CDR3 region is CSAILHSNTEAFF. The CDR3 nucleotides are TGCAGTGCCATACTACATTCGAACACTGAAGCTTTCTTT.

This clonotype was found many times. J is TRBJ1-5 and V is TRBV29-1, with TRBD1 identical over 10 bases. CDR1 SQVTM and CDR2 ANQGSEA come from the germline V gene. V dropped 5 bases and J dropped 6; count of bases not matched to a gene: 10. This CDR3 has 15 amino acids. As DNA, the CDR3 is TGCAGCGTTTCCCTCGGGACAGGGGAAGGTCAGCCCCAGCATTTT. This encodes CSVSLGTGEGQPQHF.

The table lists this clonotype with a few counts. The chain recombines TRBV27 with TRBJ2-7; 8 bases agree with TRBD1. The V gene end was trimmed by 7 bases and the J gene end by 7 bases; junction bases not matched to a gene: 9. The CDR3 sequence is 13 residues long. The V gene's germline CDR1 is MNHEY and CDR2 SMNVEV (reference sequence). CDR3 in amino acids: CASTRQGAGEQYF. Here the CDR3 DNA reads TGTGCCAGCACCCGGCAGGGGGCAGGGGAGCAGTACTTC.